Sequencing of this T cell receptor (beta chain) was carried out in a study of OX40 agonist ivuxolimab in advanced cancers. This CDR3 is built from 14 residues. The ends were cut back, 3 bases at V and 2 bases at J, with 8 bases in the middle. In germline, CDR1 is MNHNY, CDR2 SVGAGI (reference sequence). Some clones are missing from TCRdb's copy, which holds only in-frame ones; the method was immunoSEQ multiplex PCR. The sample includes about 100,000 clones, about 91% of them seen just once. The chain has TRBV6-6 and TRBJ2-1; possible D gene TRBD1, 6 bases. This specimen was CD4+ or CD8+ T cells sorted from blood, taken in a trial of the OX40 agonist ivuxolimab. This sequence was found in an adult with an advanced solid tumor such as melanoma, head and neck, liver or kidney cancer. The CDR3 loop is CASSYGDTYNEQFF. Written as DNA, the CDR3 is TGTGCCAGCAGTTATGGGGACACCTACAATGAGCAGTTCTTC.